This T cell receptor (beta chain) was identified during a study of OX40 agonist ivuxolimab in advanced cancers. The overall study: Ivuxolimab, which patients received intravenously every 2 weeks, was dosed at 0.01 to 10 mg/kg. Males comprised around 80% of the group, whose mean age was approximately 60 years (range roughly 20 to 90). Study observations and caveats: No antigen was identified for the clonally expanded peripheral T cells. CD8+ T cells (on average) carried more expanded clones than CD4+ T cells.

Trimming cost V 2 bases and J 4 bases, with 8 bases left between them. CDR1 is SGHTA, CDR2 FQGNSA, per germline. There are 13 residues in the CDR3. Assay used: immunoSEQ multiplex PCR; TCRdb lists only in-frame clones, some missing. The sample shows roughly 70,000 clones, 75% to 90% of them seen only once. In the case of this clone: What it binds is not known.

The receptor comes from an adult with an advanced solid tumor such as melanoma, head and neck, liver or kidney cancer. The chain carries TRBV7-2 and TRBJ1-1; D uncertain. The sequences come from CD4+ or CD8+ T cells sorted from blood, collected in a trial of the OX40 agonist ivuxolimab. The CDR3 DNA follows: TGTGCCAGCAGCTTAATGGACCTCACTGAAGCTTTCTTT. Translation gives CASSLMDLTEAFF.